The sequence of this TCR beta chain was determined in a study of human T cells and chemical hapten exposure. Looking at the study overall: Readings were taken at 6 days from patch tests that had applied 0.01% DPC to the upper back. Study-wide results and caveats: After DPC sensitization, TCRs above 1 in 1000 frequency showed no change. Alopecia in the donors means their immune response may deviate from healthy people's.

TCRdb ran MiXCR on the RACE reads and lists one entry per CDR3 protein. This sample carries tens of thousands of distinct CDR3 sequences, around 9.9% of them seen once, and the ten largest clones take 5.2%. The time point denotes: pre-sensitization, week 0. Treatment here: therapeutic diphenylcyclopropenone sensitization with weekly scalp DPC. Unfractionated whole blood was the source of the extracted total RNA. Of note for this clonotype: Its cognate antigen is unknown.

This clonotype was obtained from a woman aged 45-65 years with alopecia areata. Some clones in this sample may be carry-over from other donors' samples. This sample comprised whole blood, obtained in connection with sensitization to the hapten diphenylcyclopropenone (DPC).

Here the CDR3 DNA reads TGTGCCAGCAGTTTACGGACAGGGGCCCCTAACTATGGCTACACCTTC. It codes for CASSLRTGAPNYGYTF. The rearrangement links TRBV12-3 or TRBV12-4 to TRBJ1-2, with 9 bases identical to TRBD1. The junction had 4 bases not matched to a gene; V was cut back by 2 bases and J by 0 bases. The CDR3 is made up of 16 amino acids.